This passage covers 12 T cell receptor beta chains from one sample sequenced in a study of T cell responses to AZD1222 COVID-19 vaccine. The method was immunoSEQ multiplex PCR; TCRdb's version includes in-frame clones alone and lacks a portion of them. The table lists about 140,000 clones, with under 2.5% in the top ten. The sequencing input was peripheral blood. These receptors originate from an adult in good health.

J is TRBJ1-1 and V is TRBV7-6; D ambiguous. V was clipped by 5 bases and J by 3 bases, with 10 bases between them. CDR1 and CDR2 (germline): SGHVS, FNYEAQ. This CDR3 region has 13 residues. CDR3: CASSPQDYTEAFF. CDR3 DNA: TGTGCCAGCAGCCCCCAAGACTACACTGAAGCTTTCTTT. The full variable domain, with the rest looked up from reference TRBV7-6 and TRBJ1-1, is GAGVSQSPRYKVTKRGQDVALRCDPISGHVSLYWYRQALGQGPEFLTYFNYEAQQDKSGLPNDRFSAERPEGSISTLTIQRTEQRDSAMYRCASSPQDYTEAFFGQGTRLTVV.

The chain recombines TRBV29-1 with TRBJ1-3, with D possibly matching TRBD1 (5 bases). The V and J ends lost 0 bases and 8 bases respectively, with 5 bases between them. This CDR3 comprises 11 residues. Germline CDR1 is SQVTM and CDR2 is ANQGSEA. The CDR3 here is CSVEEGDTIYF. The CDR3 DNA sequence: TGCAGCGTTGAAGAGGGGGACACCATATATTTT.

The chain is built from TRBV2 and TRBJ2-5; D call uncertain. Per germline, CDR1 SNHLY and CDR2 FYNNEI. Trimming cost V 1 base and J 3 bases, with 9 bases left between them. This CDR3 spans 14 amino acids. CDR3 nucleotide sequence: TGTGCCAGCAGTGAAGGGGCCTGGGAAGAGACCCAGTACTTC. Translated: CASSEGAWEETQYF.

This sequence joins TRBV5-1 and TRBJ1-4; D may be TRBD1 (6 bases). Germline CDR1 SGHRS, CDR2 YFSETQ. V dropped 2 bases and J dropped 9 bases, with 14 bases sitting between them. CDR3 length: 14 residues. CDR3 loop: CASSFNRETQKLFF. CDR3 nucleotide sequence: TGCGCCAGCAGCTTTAACAGGGAGACTCAAAAACTGTTTTTT.

The rearrangement uses TRBV5-1 and TRBJ2-7; D tentatively fits TRBD1 or TRBD2 (5 bases each). Germline CDR1 is SGHRS and CDR2 is YFSETQ. The V end was cut by 0 bases, the J end by 2 bases, with 12 bases between. CDR3 length equals 15 residues. CDR3 amino acids: CASSLEVGATYEQYF. The CDR3, as DNA: TGCGCCAGCAGCTTGGAAGTCGGGGCCACCTACGAGCAGTACTTC.

The chain couples TRBV29-1 to TRBJ2-5, with 12 bases identical to TRBD2. Germline V gives CDR1 SQVTM, CDR2 ANQGSEA. J was trimmed by 2 bases and V by 7 bases; bases with no gene match: 5. The CDR3 runs 14 residues. CDR3 DNA sequence: TGCAGCGCGACTAGCGGGGGAGGGCAAGAGACCCAGTACTTC. It is translated as CSATSGGGQETQYF.

The gene calls are TRBV11-1 and TRBJ2-7; 8 bases match TRBD1. Losses at the gene ends were 2 bases for V and 7 bases for J; bases not matched to a gene: 10. Per germline, CDR1 SGHAT and CDR2 FQDESV (reference sequence). CDR3 length: 15 amino acids. The CDR3 nucleotides read TGTGCCAGCAGCTTATCCCGACAGGGGACGAGGGAGCAGTACTTC. Protein product: CASSLSRQGTREQYF.

This sequence joins TRBV7-9 and TRBJ2-3, with a tentative D call TRBD1 (6 bases). V lost 5 bases to trimming and J lost 2 bases, with 17 bases between them. Germline assignment: CDR1 SEHNR and CDR2 FQNEAQ (reference sequence). The CDR3 sequence is 16 residues long. The CDR3 sequence: CASSRGDRINTDTQYF. For the CDR3, the DNA is TGTGCCAGCAGCCGAGGCGACAGGATAAACACAGATACGCAGTATTTT.

The DNA for the CDR3 is TGCGCCAGCAGCTTGGCCGGGGCCAGGAATGAAAAACTGTTTTTT. Its translation is CASSLAGARNEKLFF. This chain connects TRBV5-1 to TRBJ1-4; possibly TRBD1 for D (5 bases). The germline V gene has CDR1 SGHRS and CDR2 YFSETQ. CDR3 size: 15 residues. With 0 bases removed from V and 5 bases from J, the gap between germline ends came to 11 bases.

The chain carries TRBV24-1 and TRBJ2-3, with 9 bases matching TRBD1. CDR3 size: 15 residues. Trimming cost V 8 bases and J 1 base; bases outside gene matches: 6. CDR1 is KGHDR, CDR2 SFDVKD, per germline. This chain's CDR3 is CATIKRDRGTDTQYF. The CDR3 DNA is TGTGCCACCATCAAGCGGGACAGGGGCACAGATACGCAGTATTTT.

The rearrangement links TRBV6-5 to TRBJ1-2; 7 bases match TRBD1. Germline V gives CDR1 MNHEY, CDR2 SVGAGI. This CDR3 is built from 15 residues. V shed 4 bases and J 4 bases; nucleotides not matched to a gene: 9. This chain's CDR3 is CASSSITGVPYGYTF. The CDR3, as DNA: TGTGCCAGCAGTTCGATTACAGGGGTTCCCTATGGCTACACCTTC.

The J gene is TRBJ1-6, the V gene TRBV7-6; no definite D call. Germline V lookup: CDR1 SGHVS, CDR2 FNYEAQ. This CDR3 has 12 residues. The ends were cut back, 5 bases at V and 7 bases at J, with 6 bases in the middle. Here the CDR3 reads CASSQRNSPLHF. Here the CDR3 DNA reads TGTGCCAGCAGCCAGAGGAATTCACCCCTCCACTTT.